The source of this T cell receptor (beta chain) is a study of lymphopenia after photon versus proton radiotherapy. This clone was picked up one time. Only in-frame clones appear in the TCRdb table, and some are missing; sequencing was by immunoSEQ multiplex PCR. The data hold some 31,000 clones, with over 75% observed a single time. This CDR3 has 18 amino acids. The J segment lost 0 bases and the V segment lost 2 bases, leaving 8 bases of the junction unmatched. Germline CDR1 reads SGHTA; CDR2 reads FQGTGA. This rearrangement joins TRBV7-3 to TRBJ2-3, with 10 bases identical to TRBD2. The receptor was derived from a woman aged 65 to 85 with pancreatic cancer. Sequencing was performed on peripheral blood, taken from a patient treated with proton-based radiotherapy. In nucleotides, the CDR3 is TGTGCCAGCAGCTTAGGGTCGGGGACTAGCGCTAGCACAGATACGCAGTATTTT. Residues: CASSLGSGTSASTDTQYF.